Detailed here is one T cell receptor beta chain. Its antigen remains unknown. The CDR3 loop spans 11 amino acids. With V trimmed by 3 bases and J by 11 bases, 3 bases remained unmatched. Per the germline V gene, CDR1 is LNHDA and CDR2 is SQIVND (reference sequence). The Oncomine TCR Beta short-read assay generated sequence data from the DNA of cultured CD4+ T cells. Each CDR3 protein is one row after TCRdb ran MiXCR on the PCR reads. Of about 15,000 distinct CDR3 sequences listed, over 60% were seen once; the top ten hold 16%. These data come from a study of vaccination and CD4 T cells after COVID-19. About the study: Convalescent cases comprised about 9 mild and one severe, all SARS-CoV-2 positive by nasal swab PCR. The interval from dose two to post-vaccine sampling had a median of 72 days, and it ranged from 14 to 241.

As to treatment: approximately 11-day PBMC culture with coronavirus spike peptide pools or control peptides (ViraFEST assay). Study-wide findings and caveats: Median reactive clonotypes, those recognizing SARS-CoV-2, rose from roughly 19 to 38, not significantly.

Sequencing was carried out using CD4+ T cells from blood, cultured in vitro. The TCR originated in a human donor who had recovered from COVID-19. The chain combines TRBV19 with TRBJ1-1; 7 positions match TRBD1. The CDR3 reads CASSMRGPAFF. The CDR3 coding sequence is TGTGCCAGTAGTATGAGGGGGCCGGCTTTCTTT. Filled out from reference TRBV19 and TRBJ1-1, the complete variable domain reads DGGITQSPKYLFRKEGQNVTLSCEQNLNHDAMYWYRQDPGQGLRLIYYSQIVNDFQKGDIAEGYSVSREKKESFPLTVTSAQKNPTAFYLCASSMRGPAFFGQGTRLTVV.